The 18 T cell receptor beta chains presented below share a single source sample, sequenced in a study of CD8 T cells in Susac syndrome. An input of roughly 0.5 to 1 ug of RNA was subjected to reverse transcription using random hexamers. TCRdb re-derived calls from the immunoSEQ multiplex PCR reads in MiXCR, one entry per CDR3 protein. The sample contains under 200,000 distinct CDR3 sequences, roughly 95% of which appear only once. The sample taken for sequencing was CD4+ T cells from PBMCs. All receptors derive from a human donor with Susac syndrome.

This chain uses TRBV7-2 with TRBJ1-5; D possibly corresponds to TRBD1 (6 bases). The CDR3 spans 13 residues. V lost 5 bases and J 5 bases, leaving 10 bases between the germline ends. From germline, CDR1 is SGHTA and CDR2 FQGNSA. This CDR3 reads CASSLWTDQPQHF. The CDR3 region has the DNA TGTGCCAGCAGCCTTTGGACAGATCAGCCCCAGCATTTT.

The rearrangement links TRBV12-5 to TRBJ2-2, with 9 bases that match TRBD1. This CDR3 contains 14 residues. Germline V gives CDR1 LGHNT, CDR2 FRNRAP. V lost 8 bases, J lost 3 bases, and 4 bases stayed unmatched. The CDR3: CASHRDRDTGELFF. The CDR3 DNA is TGTGCTAGTCACCGGGACAGGGACACCGGGGAGCTGTTTTTT.

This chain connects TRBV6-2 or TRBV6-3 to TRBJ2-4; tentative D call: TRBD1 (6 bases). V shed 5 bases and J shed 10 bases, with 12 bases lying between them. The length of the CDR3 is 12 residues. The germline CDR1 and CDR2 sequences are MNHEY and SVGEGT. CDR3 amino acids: CASSLRQEIQYF. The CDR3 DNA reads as TGTGCCAGCAGTCTACGACAGGAAATTCAGTACTTC.

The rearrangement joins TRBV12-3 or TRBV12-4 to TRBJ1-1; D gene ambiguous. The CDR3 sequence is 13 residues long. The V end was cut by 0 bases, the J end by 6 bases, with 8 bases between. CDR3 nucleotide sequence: TGTGCCAGCAGTTTAGCGAGCCAGGCTGAAGCTTTCTTT. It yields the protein CASSLASQAEAFF.

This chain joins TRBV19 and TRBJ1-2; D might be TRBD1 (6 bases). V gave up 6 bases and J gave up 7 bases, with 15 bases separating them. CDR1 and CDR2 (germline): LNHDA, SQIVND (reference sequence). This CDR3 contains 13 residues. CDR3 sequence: CASSDRDISGYTF. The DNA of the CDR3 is TGTGCCAGTAGCGACCGGGACATCTCTGGCTACACCTTC.

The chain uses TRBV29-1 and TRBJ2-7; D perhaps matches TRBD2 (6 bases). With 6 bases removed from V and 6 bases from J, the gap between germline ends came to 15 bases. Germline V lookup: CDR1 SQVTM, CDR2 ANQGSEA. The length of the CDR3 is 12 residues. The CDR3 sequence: CSVGTASFEQYF. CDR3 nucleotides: TGCAGCGTAGGGACTGCGTCTTTCGAGCAGTACTTC.

This chain's CDR3 is CASSQAGAAREETQYF. Written as DNA, the CDR3 is TGCGCCAGCAGCCAAGCGGGGGCCGCTCGGGAAGAGACCCAGTACTTC. The chain is built from TRBV4-1 and TRBJ2-5, with D perhaps matching TRBD1 or TRBD2 (6 bases each). The ends were cut back, 1 base at V and 3 bases at J, with 15 bases in the middle. The CDR3 consists of 16 residues. Germline V gene sequence: CDR1 MGHRA, CDR2 YSYEKL.

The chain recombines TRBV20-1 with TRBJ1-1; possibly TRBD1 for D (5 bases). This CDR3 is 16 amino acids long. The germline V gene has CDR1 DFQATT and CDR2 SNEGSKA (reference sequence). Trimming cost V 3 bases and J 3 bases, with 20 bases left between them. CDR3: CSARRGGTPSDTEAFF. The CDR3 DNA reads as TGCAGTGCTAGGAGGGGAGGCACCCCCTCGGACACTGAAGCTTTCTTT.

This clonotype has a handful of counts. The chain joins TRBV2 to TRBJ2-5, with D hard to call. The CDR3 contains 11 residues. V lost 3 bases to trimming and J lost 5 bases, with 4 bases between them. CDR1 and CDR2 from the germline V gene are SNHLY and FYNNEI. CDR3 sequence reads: CASSEAETQYF. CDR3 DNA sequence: TGTGCCAGCAGTGAGGCGGAGACCCAGTACTTC.

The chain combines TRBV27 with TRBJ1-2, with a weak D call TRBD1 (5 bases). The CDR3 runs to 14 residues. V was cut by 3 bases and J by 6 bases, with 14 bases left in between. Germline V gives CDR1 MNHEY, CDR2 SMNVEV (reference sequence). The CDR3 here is CASSFGGGDDGYTF. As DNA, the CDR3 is TGTGCCAGCAGTTTCGGGGGAGGAGATGATGGCTACACCTTC.

The CDR3 here is CASSQERANSPLHF. The CDR3 DNA reads as TGCGCCAGCAGCCAAGAACGCGCGAATTCACCCCTCCACTTT. The chain combines TRBV4-1 with TRBJ1-6, with unresolved D. Trimming removed 0 bases at V and 7 bases at J, with 7 bases between. Looked up from germline, CDR1 is MGHRA and CDR2 is YSYEKL. The CDR3 has 14 residues.

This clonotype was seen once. The CDR3 coding sequence is TGCAGCGCTGGGGACAATGAGCAGTTCTTC. Its translation is CSAGDNEQFF. V and J are TRBV29-1 and TRBJ2-1; the D is unclear. V lost 7 bases, J lost 5 bases, and 6 bases lay in between. CDR1 SQVTM and CDR2 ANQGSEA come from the germline V gene. The CDR3 has 10 residues.

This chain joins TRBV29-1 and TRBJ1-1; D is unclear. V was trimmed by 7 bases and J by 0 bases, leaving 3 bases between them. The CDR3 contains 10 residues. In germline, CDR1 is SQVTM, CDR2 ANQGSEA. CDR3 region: CSALNTEAFF. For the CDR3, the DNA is TGCAGCGCGTTGAACACTGAAGCTTTCTTT.

This CDR3 is CASSSPVWGGETQYF. The CDR3, as DNA: TGTGCCAGCAGTTCCCCAGTTTGGGGAGGCGAGACCCAGTACTTC. The V gene is TRBV28, the J gene TRBJ2-5; D may be TRBD2 (6 bases). The CDR3 totals 15 residues. The V and J ends lost 4 bases and 5 bases respectively, with 17 bases between them. Germline values: CDR1 MDHEN, CDR2 SYDVKM. Full variable domain (rest looked up from reference TRBV28 and TRBJ2-5): DVKVTQSSRYLVKRTGEKVFLECVQDMDHENMFWYRQDPGLGLRLIYFSYDVKMKEKGDIPEGYSVSREKKERFSLILESASTNQTSMYLCASSSPVWGGETQYFGPGTRLLVL.

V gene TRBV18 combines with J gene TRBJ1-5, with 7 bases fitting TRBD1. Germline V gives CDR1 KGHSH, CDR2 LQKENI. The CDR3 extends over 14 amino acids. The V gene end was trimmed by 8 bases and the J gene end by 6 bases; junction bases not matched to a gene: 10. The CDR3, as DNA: TGTGCCAGCGCTCAGGGGGGCGGGGGTCAGCCCCAGCATTTT. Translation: CASAQGGGGQPQHF.

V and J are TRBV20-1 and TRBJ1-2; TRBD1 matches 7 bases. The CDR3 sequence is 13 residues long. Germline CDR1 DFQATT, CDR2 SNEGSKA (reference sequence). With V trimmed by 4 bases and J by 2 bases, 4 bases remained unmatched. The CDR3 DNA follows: TGCAGTGCTAACCAACAGGGGAACTATGGCTACACCTTC. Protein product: CSANQQGNYGYTF.

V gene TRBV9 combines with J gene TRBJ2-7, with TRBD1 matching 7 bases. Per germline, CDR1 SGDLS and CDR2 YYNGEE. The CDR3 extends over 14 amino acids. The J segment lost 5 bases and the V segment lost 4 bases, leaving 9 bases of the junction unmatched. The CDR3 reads CASSRTTDRDEQYF. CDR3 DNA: TGTGCCAGCAGCCGTACCACTGACAGGGACGAGCAGTACTTC.

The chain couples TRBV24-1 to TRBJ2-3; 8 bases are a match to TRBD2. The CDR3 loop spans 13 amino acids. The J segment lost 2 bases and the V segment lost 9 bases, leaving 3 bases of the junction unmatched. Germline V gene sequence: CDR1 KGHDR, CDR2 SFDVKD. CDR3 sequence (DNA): TGTGCCACCCGGCGGGGGGCCACAGATACGCAGTATTTT. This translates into CATRRGATDTQYF.